This TCR beta chain comes out of a study of T cell changes during pregnancy in multiple sclerosis. The CDR3 has 14 residues. CDR1 is ENHRY and CDR2 is SYGVKD in the germline V gene. The germline V and J ends were trimmed by 8 bases and 7 bases, with 15 bases remaining between them. Some clones are missing from TCRdb's copy, which holds only in-frame ones; the method was immunoSEQ multiplex PCR. The data hold about 100,000 clones, with roughly nine tenths observed a single time. This receptor was taken from a female donor with multiple sclerosis, enrolled in a pregnancy study. The rearrangement uses TRBV10-3 and TRBJ1-6; D perhaps matches TRBD1 (6 bases). The sample here was peripheral blood, taken after pregnancy. CDR3 in amino acids: CAIGAGTRNSPLHF. The CDR3 DNA sequence: TGTGCCATCGGTGCCGGGACAAGAAATTCACCCCTCCACTTT.